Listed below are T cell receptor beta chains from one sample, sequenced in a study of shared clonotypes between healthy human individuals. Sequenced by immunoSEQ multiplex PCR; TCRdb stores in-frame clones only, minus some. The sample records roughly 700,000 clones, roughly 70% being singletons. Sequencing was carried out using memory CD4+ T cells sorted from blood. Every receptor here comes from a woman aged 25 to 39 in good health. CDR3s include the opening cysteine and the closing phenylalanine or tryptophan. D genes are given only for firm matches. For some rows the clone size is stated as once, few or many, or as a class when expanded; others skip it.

cdr3_nt: TGTGCCAGCAGCTTGGGGACTTCAACGACCCAGCATTTT
cdr3_aa: CASSLGTSTTQHF
v_call: TRBV5-4
d_call: NA
j_call: TRBJ1-5
clone_size: once

cdr3_nt: TGTGCCAGCAGTCTCCAAACGAATGAAGCTTTCTTT
cdr3_aa: CASSLQTNEAFF
v_call: TRBV28
d_call: NA
j_call: TRBJ1-1
clone_size: NA

cdr3_nt: TGTACCAGCAGTAAGAAAAAGAACACTGAAGCTTTCTTT
cdr3_aa: CTSSKKKNTEAFF
v_call: TRBV27
d_call: NA
j_call: TRBJ1-1
clone_size: once

cdr3_nt: TGTGCCAGCAGTTTCCCCTATGGCTACACCTTC
cdr3_aa: CASSFPYGYTF
v_call: TRBV28
d_call: NA
j_call: TRBJ1-2
clone_size: many

cdr3_nt: TGTGCCAGCAGCTCCTGGGGGGGCGGCACTGAAGCTTTCTTT
cdr3_aa: CASSSWGGGTEAFF
v_call: TRBV11-1
d_call: NA
j_call: TRBJ1-1
clone_size: NA

cdr3_nt: TGTGCCAGCAGTATACCTTTGGACACTGAAGCTTTCTTT
cdr3_aa: CASSIPLDTEAFF
v_call: TRBV7-9
d_call: NA
j_call: TRBJ1-1
clone_size: once

cdr3_nt: TGTGCCAGCAGCCACGGGAACGTCTACGAGCAGTACTTC
cdr3_aa: CASSHGNVYEQYF
v_call: TRBV5-6
d_call: NA
j_call: TRBJ2-7
clone_size: NA

cdr3_nt: TGCGCCAGCAGCTTGGGATCGTACTCCTACAATGAGCAGTTCTTC
cdr3_aa: CASSLGSYSYNEQFF
v_call: TRBV5-1
d_call: NA
j_call: TRBJ2-1
clone_size: once

cdr3_nt: TGTGCCAGCAGCAGTAACTATGGCTACACCTTC
cdr3_aa: CASSSNYGYTF
v_call: TRBV28
d_call: NA
j_call: TRBJ1-2
clone_size: NA

cdr3_nt: TGCGCCAGCAGCTTGGAAGGGTTGGCCGGGGAGCTGTTTTTT
cdr3_aa: CASSLEGLAGELFF
v_call: TRBV5-1
d_call: NA
j_call: TRBJ2-2
clone_size: NA

cdr3_nt: TGCGCCAGCAGCTTGGGGAGTGGAAACACCATATATTTT
cdr3_aa: CASSLGSGNTIYF
v_call: TRBV5-1
d_call: NA
j_call: TRBJ1-3
clone_size: NA

cdr3_nt: TGTGCCAGCAGTTTCTTTTACGAGCAGTACTTC
cdr3_aa: CASSFFYEQYF
v_call: TRBV28
d_call: NA
j_call: TRBJ2-7
clone_size: NA

cdr3_nt: TGCGCCAGCAGGGGACAGGGGGCCTACGAGCAGTACTTC
cdr3_aa: CASRGQGAYEQYF
v_call: TRBV10-2
d_call: TRBD1
j_call: TRBJ2-7
clone_size: NA

cdr3_nt: TGTGCCAGCAGTGAAGGGGCAGGCCAAGAGACCCAGTACTTC
cdr3_aa: CASSEGAGQETQYF
v_call: TRBV2
d_call: NA
j_call: TRBJ2-5
clone_size: few

cdr3_nt: TGTGCCAGCAGCTCGGGACAGGGGGCGAATACGCAGTATTTT
cdr3_aa: CASSSGQGANTQYF
v_call: TRBV11-2
d_call: TRBD1
j_call: TRBJ2-3
clone_size: few

cdr3_nt: TGTGCCAGCAGCAAAGGGGCTAAGGAGACCCAGTACTTC
cdr3_aa: CASSKGAKETQYF
v_call: TRBV21-1
d_call: NA
j_call: TRBJ2-5
clone_size: NA

cdr3_nt: TGCGCCAGCAGCCGGGCTAATGAAAAACTGTTTTTT
cdr3_aa: CASSRANEKLFF
v_call: TRBV5-1
d_call: NA
j_call: TRBJ1-4
clone_size: NA

cdr3_nt: TGTGCCAGCAGCCAACGACGACAGGGGGCCTCTCTTCGTGACTACACCTTC
cdr3_aa: CASSQRRQGASLRDYTF
v_call: TRBV16
d_call: TRBD1
j_call: TRBJ1-2
clone_size: few

cdr3_nt: TGTGCCAGCAGTGATTCAGGGGGAAGCTACGAGCAGTACTTC
cdr3_aa: CASSDSGGSYEQYF
v_call: TRBV25-1
d_call: TRBD1
j_call: TRBJ2-7
clone_size: once

cdr3_nt: TGTGCCAGCAGGTGGGGGACACATAATGAAAAACTGTTTTTT
cdr3_aa: CASRWGTHNEKLFF
v_call: TRBV6-1
d_call: NA
j_call: TRBJ1-4
clone_size: once

cdr3_nt: TGTGCCAGCAGCTCTCTGGACAGCCTAGGCGAGCAGTACTTC
cdr3_aa: CASSSLDSLGEQYF
v_call: TRBV5-6
d_call: NA
j_call: TRBJ2-7
clone_size: NA

cdr3_nt: TGTGCCAGCAGCCCCAAGGCCGGGGAGGGCTATGGCTACACCTTC
cdr3_aa: CASSPKAGEGYGYTF
v_call: TRBV7-2
d_call: NA
j_call: TRBJ1-2
clone_size: few

cdr3_nt: TGTGCCAGCAGTTACCGGGACAGCCCTTCTGGAAACACCATATATTTT
cdr3_aa: CASSYRDSPSGNTIYF
v_call: TRBV6-5
d_call: TRBD1
j_call: TRBJ1-3
clone_size: NA

cdr3_nt: TGCGCCAGCGGCACGACAGGGGGCGAGCAGTACTTC
cdr3_aa: CASGTTGGEQYF
v_call: TRBV5-1
d_call: TRBD1
j_call: TRBJ2-7
clone_size: few

cdr3_nt: TGTGCCAGCAGGGGGACTTTTATTAGGGATGAGCAGTTCTTC
cdr3_aa: CASRGTFIRDEQFF
v_call: TRBV6-1
d_call: NA
j_call: TRBJ2-1
clone_size: NA

cdr3_nt: TGTGCCAGTAGTTCGGGACAGGGACTAGCGGGAGAGCAGTTCTTC
cdr3_aa: CASSSGQGLAGEQFF
v_call: TRBV19
d_call: TRBD2
j_call: TRBJ2-1
clone_size: NA

cdr3_nt: TGTGCCAGTAGGTCTGGGGGCGCCTGGTATGAAAAACTGTTTTTT
cdr3_aa: CASRSGGAWYEKLFF
v_call: TRBV19
d_call: NA
j_call: TRBJ1-4
clone_size: NA

cdr3_nt: TGTGCCAGCAGCTTAGGATTCGGCCAGGGAGTGCTCGTAAGAGGCTACACCTTC
cdr3_aa: CASSLGFGQGVLVRGYTF
v_call: TRBV11-2
d_call: NA
j_call: TRBJ1-2
clone_size: NA

cdr3_nt: TGTGCCAGCTCACCACCTAGCGGGCAATCCTACGAGCAGTACTTC
cdr3_aa: CASSPPSGQSYEQYF
v_call: TRBV18
d_call: TRBD2
j_call: TRBJ2-7
clone_size: many

cdr3_nt: TGTGCCAGCGGGGGGACAGGGGAAGCTCAGCCCCAGCATTTT
cdr3_aa: CASGGTGEAQPQHF
v_call: TRBV6-6
d_call: TRBD1
j_call: TRBJ1-5
clone_size: NA

cdr3_nt: TGTGCCAGCAGCACTCGATCTGGCACAGATACGCAGTATTTT
cdr3_aa: CASSTRSGTDTQYF
v_call: TRBV5-6
d_call: NA
j_call: TRBJ2-3
clone_size: few

cdr3_nt: TGTGCCAGCAGTTTTGGCAATCAGCCCCAGCATTTT
cdr3_aa: CASSFGNQPQHF
v_call: TRBV25-1
d_call: NA
j_call: TRBJ1-5
clone_size: NA